This TCR beta chain is drawn from a study of blood T cell repertoires in COVID-19. Across the whole study: Acute and convalescent COVID-19 samples came from the United States, Italy and Spain.

Sequencing was performed with immunoSEQ multiplex PCR; in TCRdb, only in-frame clones are kept and a portion is missing. The sample records around 700,000 clones, 80% to 90% being singletons. The source is a woman aged 18 to 35 with acute or convalescent COVID-19. The sequenced sample consisted of peripheral blood.

The CDR3 DNA follows: TGTGCCAGCAGCCAACAACGGGGTAGAAAAAATGAGCAGTTCTTC. It translates to CASSQQRGRKNEQFF. J is TRBJ2-1 and V is TRBV14, with D maybe TRBD2 (5 bases). Germline lookup yields CDR1 SGHDN and CDR2 FVKESK. Trimming left V 2 bases short and J 7 bases short, with 15 bases between. This CDR3 is 15 amino acids long.